The present TCR beta chain was sequenced within a study of shared clonotypes between healthy human individuals (dated by TCRdb to the early 2020s). A note on the overall study: Three men and a couple of women, aged 18 to 49 years, made up the cohort. Per donor, three plates each were used for CD4 naive and CD4 memory, two for CD8 naive, and one for CD8 memory. Blood TCR repertoires of four to six healthy adults were deeply sequenced to estimate repertoire size and the extent of clonotype sharing between individuals. Libraries were prepared and TCR repertoires were sequenced by different laboratories using diverse techniques, in order to increase sequencing depth and limit assay-specific biases. Between about 0.8 and 9 billion PBMCs per donor were obtained by leukapheresis. The research as a whole found: Naive subsets generally had larger estimated clonotype richness than memory subsets. Sampling was limited to blood, and TCR repertoires in tissue likely differ from TCR repertoires in blood. Clonotypes shared by all four sorted-subset donors showed higher generation probabilities than non-shared clonotypes. Because the study included only a small number of donors, the genetic and exposure-history diversity represented was limited. When a few donors were compared, the shared fraction of clonotypes was about 5% for naive CD4, over 3% for naive CD8, 2.3% for memory CD4, and 0.3% to 0.5% for memory CD8. Even with the large sequencing depth, rarefaction of the sorted-subset datasets indicated that sequencing was incomplete. Based on pairwise subsampling, the degree of clonotype sharing among donors was expected to be affected by sequencing depth.

Donors were healthy HIV-negative adults with no recently reported acute infections or vaccinations. Every donor was a Caucasian adult living in Nashville, Tennessee, USA. CD4+ T cells were enriched by magnetic negative selection, after which naive cells were positively selected on CD45RA and the negative fraction was taken as the memory subset. Blood was collected by leukapheresis, and PBMCs were isolated by Ficoll-Histopaque density gradient centrifugation and then cryopreserved in liquid nitrogen vapor phase. Analytical flow cytometry was used to check the purity and quantity of each magnetically sorted T cell population. Genomic DNA was isolated from every sorted fraction and measured by UV absorbance on a Nanodrop 2000c. A note on this clone: What antigen it recognizes has not been identified. No base-level quality is on record; no much larger clone is a single base apart.

V is pruned by 7 bases and J by 4 bases, leaving 9 bases of the junction without a gene match. From the cysteine through the phenylalanine, the CDR3 covers 15 amino acids. Solely the CDR3 DNA is kept, with 45 bases framed from the first base. Via the germline V gene (reference sequence), CDR1 is LNHDA and CDR2 SQIVND. Using the deep immunoSEQ assay, TCR CDR3 regions were amplified from genomic DNA by multiplex PCR. Genomic DNA extracted from each cell subset was distributed evenly over all wells of several immunoSEQ 96-well plates, and each plate served as one replicate. Each replicate PCR for sorted subsets received about 180 ng genomic DNA, equal to about 29,000 T cell genomes. Purified libraries were quantified with a Qubit 3.0 fluorometer, sized on a Bioanalyzer 2100, and re-quantified with the KAPA Library Quantification kit. Every immunoSEQ 96-well plate was sequenced on a separate single-read 150-cycle Illumina NextSeq 550 flow cell. Concerning the study's data processing: Because the immunoSEQ output held only junctional sequences and lacked quality scores, the filtering could not match the filtering applied to full-length reads. To assign V/J genes and CDR3, sequences were annotated against IMGT germline references using PyIR, a Python wrapper for IgBLAST v1.9. Reads were removed for weak V/J assignments (E-value above 1e-6), missing CDR3, stop codons, out-of-frame junctions, or ambiguous translated residues. V3J clonotypes were defined as sequences sharing an identical inferred V gene, J gene, and CDR3 amino acid sequence. Percentage overlap between repertoires was calculated by dividing the number of shared unique clonotypes by the size of the smaller repertoire. Three approaches were used to assess repertoire richness: RTK rarefaction, the Chao1 estimator, and Recon v2.1 estimates of unobserved clonotypes. OLGA was used to compute generation probabilities for all TCRbeta clonotypes that the gDNA method yielded from four donors. What TCRdb holds here is the immuneACCESS table cut down to in-frame rearrangements. Part of the clones is not present; checked against another copy, under half of the missing clones reflect an unresolved V gene, and the others are unexplained. The V and J calls and clone size come from that table; D and trimming were worked out from the DNA. The sample profile shows about 710,000 clones; 55% to 75% of them were found once. 1.8% of the sample belongs to the ten largest clones.

This clonotype was obtained from a woman aged 25-40 years in good health. The V and J genes are TRBV19 and TRBJ1-1, with TRBD1 matching 10 junction bases. Input material: memory CD4+ T cells sorted from blood. Interpreted using the paper, the cell subset or site label stands for: CD45RA-negative fraction. The sequenced DNA is TGTGCCAGTAAGAGGGACAGGGGATGGGGCACTGAAGCTTTCTTT. Its product reads: CASKRDRGWGTEAFF.